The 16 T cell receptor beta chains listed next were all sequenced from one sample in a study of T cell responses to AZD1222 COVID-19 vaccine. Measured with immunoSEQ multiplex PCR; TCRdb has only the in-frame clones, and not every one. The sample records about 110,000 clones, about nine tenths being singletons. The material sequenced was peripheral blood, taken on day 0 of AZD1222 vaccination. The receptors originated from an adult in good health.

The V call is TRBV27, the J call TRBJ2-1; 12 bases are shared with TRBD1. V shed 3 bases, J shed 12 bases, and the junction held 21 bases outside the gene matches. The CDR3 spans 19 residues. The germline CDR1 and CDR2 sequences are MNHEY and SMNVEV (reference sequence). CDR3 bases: TGTGCCAGCAGTTTTTCTGGGGCCCGGGAACGGGACAGGGGGCGCAGGCAGTTCTTC. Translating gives CASSFSGARERDRGRRQFF.

CDR3 nucleotide sequence: TGTGCCAGCAGTAGACAGGGGGGAACCTACGAGCAGTACTTC. Translation gives CASSRQGGTYEQYF. V gene TRBV27 combines with J gene TRBJ2-7, with 9 bases matching TRBD1. From germline, CDR1 is MNHEY and CDR2 SMNVEV (reference sequence). The CDR3 is made up of 14 amino acids. Trimming at V came to 5 bases and at J to 2 bases, leaving 4 bases not matched to a gene.

CDR3 sequence (DNA): TGTGCCAGCAGAAGACAGGGGTATGGCTACACCTTC. Translation: CASRRQGYGYTF. The V call is TRBV12-3 or TRBV12-4, the J call TRBJ1-2, with TRBD1 matching 8 bases. V lost 6 bases, J lost 5 bases, and 2 bases stayed unmatched. CDR3 length: 12 amino acids.

CDR3 residues: CASSSEYQPQHF. The CDR3 nucleotides are TGTGCCAGCAGCTCCGAGTATCAGCCCCAGCATTTT. The rearrangement uses TRBV7-9 and TRBJ1-5, with D unresolved. The CDR3 consists of 12 residues. Per the germline V gene, CDR1 is SEHNR and CDR2 is FQNEAQ (reference sequence). The ends were cut back, 4 bases at V and 5 bases at J, with 6 bases in the middle. The entire variable domain, with the rest obtained from reference TRBV7-9 and TRBJ1-5, is as follows: DTGVSQNPRHKITKRGQNVTFRCDPISEHNRLYWYRQTLGQGPEFLTYFQNEAQLEKSRLLSDRFSAERPKGSFSTLEIQRTEQGDSAMYLCASSSEYQPQHFGDGTRLSIL.

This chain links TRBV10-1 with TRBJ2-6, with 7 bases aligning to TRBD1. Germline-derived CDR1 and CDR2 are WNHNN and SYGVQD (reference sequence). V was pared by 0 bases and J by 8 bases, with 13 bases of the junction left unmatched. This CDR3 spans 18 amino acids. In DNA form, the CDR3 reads TGCGCCAGCAGTGAGTCTGGATTCCGGGCAGGGGGTACCAACGTCCTGACTTTC. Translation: CASSESGFRAGGTNVLTF.

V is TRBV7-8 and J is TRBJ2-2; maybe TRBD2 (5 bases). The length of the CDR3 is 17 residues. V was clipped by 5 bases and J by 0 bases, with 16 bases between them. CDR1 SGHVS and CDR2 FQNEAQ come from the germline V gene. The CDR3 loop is CASSPNRWRANTGELFF. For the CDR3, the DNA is TGTGCCAGCAGCCCAAACCGGTGGCGGGCGAACACCGGGGAGCTGTTTTTT.

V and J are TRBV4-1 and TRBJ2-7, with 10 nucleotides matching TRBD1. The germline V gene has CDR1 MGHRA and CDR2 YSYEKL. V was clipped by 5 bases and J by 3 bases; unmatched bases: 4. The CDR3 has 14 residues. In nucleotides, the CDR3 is TGCGCCAGCAGCTGGGACAGGGGAAACTACGAGCAGTACTTC. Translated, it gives CASSWDRGNYEQYF.

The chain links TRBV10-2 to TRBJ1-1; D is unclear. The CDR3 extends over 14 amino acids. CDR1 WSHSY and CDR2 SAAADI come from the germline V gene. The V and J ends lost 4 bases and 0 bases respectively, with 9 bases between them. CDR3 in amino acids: CASSVFGMNTEAFF. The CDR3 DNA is TGCGCCAGCAGTGTTTTCGGAATGAACACTGAAGCTTTCTTT.

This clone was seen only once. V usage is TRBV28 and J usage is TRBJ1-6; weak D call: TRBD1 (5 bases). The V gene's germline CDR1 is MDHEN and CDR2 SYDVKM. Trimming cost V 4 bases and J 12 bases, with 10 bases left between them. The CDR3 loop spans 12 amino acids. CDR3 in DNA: TGTGCCAGCAGTTCCTCAGGGCTACCCCTCCACTTT. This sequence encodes CASSSSGLPLHF.

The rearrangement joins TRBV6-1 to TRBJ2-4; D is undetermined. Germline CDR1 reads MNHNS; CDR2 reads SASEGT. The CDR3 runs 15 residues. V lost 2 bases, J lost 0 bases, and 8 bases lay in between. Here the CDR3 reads CASSETLIAKNIQYF. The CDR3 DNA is TGTGCCAGCAGTGAAACCTTAATAGCCAAAAACATTCAGTACTTC.

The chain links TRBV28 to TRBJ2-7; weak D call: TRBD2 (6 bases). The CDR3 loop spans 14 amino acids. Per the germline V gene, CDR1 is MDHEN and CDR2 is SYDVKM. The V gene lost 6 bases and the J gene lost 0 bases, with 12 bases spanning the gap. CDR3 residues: CASREGLISYEQYF. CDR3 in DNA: TGTGCCAGCAGAGAGGGACTGATCTCCTACGAGCAGTACTTC.

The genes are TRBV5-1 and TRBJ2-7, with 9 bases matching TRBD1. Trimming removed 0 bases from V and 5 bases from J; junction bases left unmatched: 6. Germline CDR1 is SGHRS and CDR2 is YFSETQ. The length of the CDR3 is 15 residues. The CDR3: CASSLGDRVFDEQYF. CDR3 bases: TGCGCCAGCAGCTTGGGGGACAGGGTTTTCGACGAGCAGTACTTC.

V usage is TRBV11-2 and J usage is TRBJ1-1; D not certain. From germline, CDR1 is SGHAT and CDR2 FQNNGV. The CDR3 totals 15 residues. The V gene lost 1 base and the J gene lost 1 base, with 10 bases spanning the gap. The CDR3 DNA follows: TGTGCCAGCAGCTTAGTACCGAAAGCGAACACTGAAGCTTTCTTT. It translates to CASSLVPKANTEAFF.

The chain's CDR3 is CASSLSDGTANTGELFF. The DNA for the CDR3 is TGTGCCAGCAGTTTATCGGATGGGACCGCGAACACCGGGGAGCTGTTTTTT. The chain uses TRBV27 and TRBJ2-2; either TRBD1 or TRBD2 may supply D (5 bases each). Germline assignment: CDR1 MNHEY and CDR2 SMNVEV (reference sequence). V was trimmed by 0 bases and J by 0 bases, leaving 11 bases between them. The CDR3 is 17 residues long.

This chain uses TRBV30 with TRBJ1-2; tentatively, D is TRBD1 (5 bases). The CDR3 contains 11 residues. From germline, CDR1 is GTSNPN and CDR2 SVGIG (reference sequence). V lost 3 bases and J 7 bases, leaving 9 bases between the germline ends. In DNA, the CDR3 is TGTGCCTGGAGCGCCGGGGCTGGCTACACCTTC. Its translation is CAWSAGAGYTF. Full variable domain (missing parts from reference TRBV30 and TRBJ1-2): SQTIHQWPATLVQPVGSPLSLECTVEGTSNPNLYWYRQAAGRGLQLLFYSVGIGQISSEVPQNLSASRPQDRQFILSSKKLLLSDSGFYLCAWSAGAGYTFGSGTRLTVV.

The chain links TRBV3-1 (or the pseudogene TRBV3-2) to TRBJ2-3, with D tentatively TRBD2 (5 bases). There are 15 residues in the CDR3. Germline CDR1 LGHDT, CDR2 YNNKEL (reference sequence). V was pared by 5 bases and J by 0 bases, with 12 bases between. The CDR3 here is CASSDAGSSTDTQYF. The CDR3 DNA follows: TGTGCCAGCAGCGATGCGGGCTCTAGCACAGATACGCAGTATTTT.